The rows below give T cell receptor beta chains drawn from one sample of a study of cytomegalovirus exposure and HLA in healthy donors. Data came from immunoSEQ multiplex PCR; TCRdb stores just in-frame clones and leaves some out. The table shows some 130,000 clones, with 81% occurring only once. Sequenced material: PBMCs. The receptors derive from a young man in good health and CMV-seronegative. The CDR3 runs from the conserved cysteine through the conserved F or W. The D gene is left open where the match is weak. The size field is filled for only some rows; it gives once, few, many or a size class.

V: TRBV28
J: TRBJ1-6
length: 15
D: -
size: -
DNA: TGTGCCAGCAGTCCCCAGGGGCCCTATAATTCACCCCTCCACTTT
CDR3: CASSPQGPYNSPLHF

V: TRBV4-1
J: TRBJ1-2
length: 15
D: -
size: -
DNA: TGCGCCAGCAGGGGACTTGGGGTTGGGAACTATGGCTACACCTTC
CDR3: CASRGLGVGNYGYTF

V: TRBV10-3
J: TRBJ1-2
length: 13
D: -
size: -
DNA: TGTGCCATCAGTGAGTCGGAGGATTATGGCTACACCTTC
CDR3: CAISESEDYGYTF

V: TRBV6-5
J: TRBJ1-2
length: 14
D: TRBD1
size: -
DNA: TGTGCCAGCAGCCATCAAGACAGGGTAGCTGGCTACACCTTC
CDR3: CASSHQDRVAGYTF

V: TRBV20-1
J: TRBJ1-3
length: 11
D: -
size: -
DNA: TGCAGTGCTAGATCCCCGGACACCATATATTTT
CDR3: CSARSPDTIYF

V: TRBV10-2
J: TRBJ1-1
length: 15
D: TRBD1
size: -
DNA: TGCGCCAGCAGTGAGTCAGGGGGCGCGGTGACTGAAGCTTTCTTT
CDR3: CASSESGGAVTEAFF

V: TRBV5-1
J: TRBJ2-1
length: 16
D: TRBD1
size: -
DNA: TGCGCCAGCAGCTTGAATTCCGGGACAGAGACAGGTGAGCAGTTCTTC
CDR3: CASSLNSGTETGEQFF

V: TRBV10-1
J: TRBJ2-7
length: 13
D: -
size: -
DNA: TGCGCCAGCAGCCCCGCGGCAGGGTACGAGCAGTACTTC
CDR3: CASSPAAGYEQYF

V: TRBV5-8
J: TRBJ2-6
length: 15
D: TRBD1
size: few
DNA: TGTGCCAGCAGGAACAGGGGGGCTGGGGCCAACGTCCTGACTTTC
CDR3: CASRNRGAGANVLTF

V: TRBV4-2
J: TRBJ2-2
length: 12
D: -
size: once
DNA: TGTGCCAGTCGGGGGAACACCGGGGAGCTGTTTTTT
CDR3: CASRGNTGELFF

V: TRBV28
J: TRBJ1-2
length: 15
D: -
size: -
DNA: TGTGCCAGCAGCTTGGAGGGACGGGGAAAATATGGCTACACCTTC
CDR3: CASSLEGRGKYGYTF

V: TRBV6-5
J: TRBJ1-5
length: 14
D: -
size: -
DNA: TGTGCCAGCAGTCTCCATGAGGATACTCAGCCCCAGCATTTT
CDR3: CASSLHEDTQPQHF

V: TRBV7-2
J: TRBJ2-1
length: 15
D: TRBD1
size: -
DNA: TGTGCCAGCAGCCGTCACAGGGGGCGTCAGAATGAGCAGTTCTTC
CDR3: CASSRHRGRQNEQFF

V: TRBV11-2
J: TRBJ1-1
length: 14
D: TRBD1
size: -
DNA: TGTGCCAGCATCAGAGGACAGGGTTTCTCTGAAGCTTTCTTT
CDR3: CASIRGQGFSEAFF

V: TRBV4-2
J: TRBJ2-4
length: 14
D: -
size: -
DNA: TGTGCCAGCAGCCAAGGAGCAACGTCTGACATTCAGTACTTC
CDR3: CASSQGATSDIQYF

V: TRBV6-5
J: TRBJ2-1
length: 15
D: -
size: -
DNA: TGTGCCAGCAGTTACGTAGCACCCGCCCATAATGAGCAGTTCTTC
CDR3: CASSYVAPAHNEQFF

V: TRBV7-2
J: TRBJ1-1
length: 15
D: -
size: -
DNA: TGTGCCAGCAGCGTATCACAGGGATGGGGAACTGAAGCTTTCTTT
CDR3: CASSVSQGWGTEAFF

V: TRBV11-2
J: TRBJ1-1
length: 15
D: -
size: once
DNA: TGTGCCAGCAGCTTTCTGTTCTCGGGAGGAACTGAAGCTTTCTTT
CDR3: CASSFLFSGGTEAFF

V: TRBV4-3
J: TRBJ2-1
length: 16
D: TRBD2
size: -
DNA: TGCGCCAGCAGCCACTCTCTAGCGGGGGCTTTGGGAGAGCAGTTCTTC
CDR3: CASSHSLAGALGEQFF

V: TRBV5-4
J: TRBJ2-1
length: 12
D: -
size: -
DNA: TGTGCCAGCAGCTCCGGGTTAAATGAGCAGTTCTTC
CDR3: CASSSGLNEQFF

V: TRBV19
J: TRBJ2-1
length: 15
D: -
size: -
DNA: TGTGCCAGTAGTATAAAAGGGGGCTCCTACAATGAGCAGTTCTTC
CDR3: CASSIKGGSYNEQFF

V: TRBV6-4
J: TRBJ2-3
length: 12
D: -
size: -
DNA: TGTGCCAGCAGCCCTACAGGAGATACGCAGTATTTT
CDR3: CASSPTGDTQYF

V: TRBV7-9
J: TRBJ1-5
length: 15
D: TRBD1
size: -
DNA: TGTGCCAGCAGCAGTGACAGGGGGCTACGTCAGCCCCAGCATTTT
CDR3: CASSSDRGLRQPQHF

V: TRBV29-1
J: TRBJ1-1
length: 15
D: TRBD1
size: -
DNA: TGCAGCGTTTCGGGACAGCTAAGCCTGAACACTGAAGCTTTCTTT
CDR3: CSVSGQLSLNTEAFF

V: TRBV30
J: TRBJ1-1
length: 16
D: TRBD1
size: -
DNA: TGTGCCTGGAGTGTAGCCAGGGGGCGCGGAGGCACTGAAGCTTTCTTT
CDR3: CAWSVARGRGGTEAFF

V: TRBV9
J: TRBJ2-1
length: 16
D: TRBD1
size: -
DNA: TGTGCCAGCAGCGTAGGACAGGGTTATGGAGTCCATGAGCAGTTCTTC
CDR3: CASSVGQGYGVHEQFF

V: TRBV5-1
J: TRBJ1-1
length: 14
D: -
size: -
DNA: TGCGCCAGCGTCGCTTGGGCAGGGGCGACTGAAGCTTTCTTT
CDR3: CASVAWAGATEAFF

V: TRBV18
J: TRBJ2-2
length: 18
D: TRBD2
size: few
DNA: TGTGCCAGCTCACCTAGACTAGCCTTATCCCGGGACACCGGGGAGCTGTTTTTT
CDR3: CASSPRLALSRDTGELFF

V: TRBV2
J: TRBJ1-1
length: 14
D: TRBD1
size: -
DNA: TGTGCCAGCAGCGAACAGGGGGCCTACACTGAAGCTTTCTTT
CDR3: CASSEQGAYTEAFF

V: TRBV9
J: TRBJ2-7
length: 16
D: -
size: -
DNA: TGTGCCAGCAGCGTAGGGCCATCGGGATCCTCCTACGAGCAGTACTTC
CDR3: CASSVGPSGSSYEQYF

V: TRBV4-1
J: TRBJ1-6
length: 16
D: -
size: -
DNA: TGCGCCAGCAGCCAACCGCAACAGGTTTTTGGTTCACCCCTCCACTTT
CDR3: CASSQPQQVFGSPLHF

V: TRBV6-1
J: TRBJ1-2
length: 15
D: TRBD1
size: -
DNA: TGTGCCAGCAGTGAAGTAGGCGGGACAGGGAATGGCTACACCTTC
CDR3: CASSEVGGTGNGYTF

V: TRBV27
J: TRBJ2-2
length: 21
D: TRBD2
size: -
DNA: TGTGCCAGCAGTCCCAACCCCACCTCGGTACTAGCGGGGGGTTGGCCCGGGGAGCTGTTTTTT
CDR3: CASSPNPTSVLAGGWPGELFF

V: TRBV18
J: TRBJ1-5
length: 16
D: TRBD1
size: -
DNA: TGTGCCAGCTCACCCCTCGGGACAGGGAGCGATCAGCCCCAGCATTTT
CDR3: CASSPLGTGSDQPQHF

V: TRBV6-4
J: TRBJ1-1
length: 13
D: -
size: -
DNA: TGTGCCAGCAGTGAACAGAAGAACACTGAAGCTTTCTTT
CDR3: CASSEQKNTEAFF

V: TRBV29-1
J: TRBJ2-7
length: 14
D: TRBD1
size: -
DNA: TGCAGCGCAGGGGGCAGGGGAAAAGGGTACGAGCAGTACTTC
CDR3: CSAGGRGKGYEQYF

V: TRBV27
J: TRBJ2-1
length: 19
D: TRBD1
size: once
DNA: TGTGCCAGCAGTTTAAAGGGGACAGGGGTACGGAGTGCCTACAATGAGCAGTTCTTC
CDR3: CASSLKGTGVRSAYNEQFF

V: TRBV6-5
J: TRBJ2-7
length: 13
D: -
size: -
DNA: TGTGCCAGCAGTTACTCACCGGTTTACGAGCAGTACTTC
CDR3: CASSYSPVYEQYF

V: TRBV10-3
J: TRBJ1-1
length: 13
D: -
size: -
DNA: TGTGCCATCAAGGGGCATATGAACACTGAAGCTTTCTTT
CDR3: CAIKGHMNTEAFF

V: TRBV29-1
J: TRBJ2-5
length: 13
D: -
size: once
DNA: TGCAGCGTCCGACGGGACACGAAAGAGACCCAGTACTTC
CDR3: CSVRRDTKETQYF

V: TRBV5-8
J: TRBJ1-1
length: 16
D: TRBD1
size: -
DNA: TGTGCCAGCAGCTTGGGGACAGGGTCACATAAAACTGAAGCTTTCTTT
CDR3: CASSLGTGSHKTEAFF

V: TRBV2
J: TRBJ1-2
length: 14
D: -
size: -
DNA: TGTGCCAGCAGTGAGGACGGGAAAGTTTATGGCTACACCTTC
CDR3: CASSEDGKVYGYTF

V: TRBV27
J: TRBJ2-7
length: 12
D: -
size: -
DNA: TGTGCCAGCAGTTCAGGGTCCGTGGAGCAGTACTTC
CDR3: CASSSGSVEQYF

V: TRBV10-3
J: TRBJ1-2
length: 13
D: -
size: -
DNA: TGTGCCATCAGTGATTCGGGGACTGTTGGCTACACCTTC
CDR3: CAISDSGTVGYTF

V: TRBV4-1
J: TRBJ1-6
length: 15
D: TRBD1
size: -
DNA: TGCGCCAGCAGTGACAGGGAAGCCTATAATTCACCCCTCCACTTT
CDR3: CASSDREAYNSPLHF

V: TRBV7-9
J: TRBJ2-7
length: 15
D: TRBD2
size: -
DNA: TGTGCCAGCAGCTCCTCGACTAGCGGGGCCTACGAGCAGTACTTC
CDR3: CASSSSTSGAYEQYF

V: TRBV9
J: TRBJ1-1
length: 13
D: TRBD1
size: -
DNA: TGTGCCAGCAGCGTAGGGGACAGGGATGAAGCTTTCTTT
CDR3: CASSVGDRDEAFF

V: TRBV5-6
J: TRBJ1-2
length: 13
D: TRBD1
size: -
DNA: TGTGCCAGCAGCTTGGACAGGGGATATGGCTACACCTTC
CDR3: CASSLDRGYGYTF

V: TRBV9
J: TRBJ2-7
length: 15
D: -
size: once
DNA: TGTGCCAGCAGCGCCGAGCCGTCTTTATCCTACGAGCAGTACTTC
CDR3: CASSAEPSLSYEQYF